Included here is one T cell receptor beta chain sequence, with context. This record belongs to a study of blood T cell repertoires in COVID-19. Clones were sequenced by immunoSEQ multiplex PCR, and TCRdb holds only the in-frame ones, with some missing. The sample lists around 300,000 clones; less than 85% were seen once. The CDR3 spans 15 residues. With 3 bases removed from V and 0 bases from J, the gap between germline ends came to 9 bases. CDR1 is SGHRS and CDR2 is YFSETQ in the germline V gene. Sequencing was carried out using PBMCs or T cells enriched from blood (not recorded which). The source is a woman aged 45-59 years who had recovered from COVID-19. The chain links TRBV5-1 to TRBJ1-4; no reliable D call. The CDR3: CASSSGSATNEKLFF. CDR3 DNA: TGCGCCAGCAGCTCGGGTTCCGCAACTAATGAAAAACTGTTTTTT.